This entry lists 18 T cell receptor beta chains sequenced from one sample in a study of T cell responses to AZD1222 COVID-19 vaccine. Repertoires were generated with immunoSEQ multiplex PCR, while TCRdb's copy carries only in-frame clones and drops some. The sample yields over 150,000 clones, about nine tenths seen once. Sequencing used peripheral blood, obtained on day 0 of AZD1222 vaccination. These receptors were obtained from an adult in good health.

This chain joins TRBV7-9 and TRBJ1-1; no reliable D call. The CDR3 loop spans 14 amino acids. The germline gives CDR1 SEHNR, CDR2 FQNEAQ (reference sequence). Trimming removed 4 bases from V and 2 bases from J, with 11 bases in between. This CDR3 reads CASSWSNGNTEAFF. The CDR3 bases are TGTGCCAGCAGCTGGAGTAATGGAAACACTGAAGCTTTCTTT.

In this sample, this clone turned up once. This chain uses TRBV5-4 with TRBJ2-2, with D perhaps TRBD1 or TRBD2 (5 bases each). The V gene's germline CDR1 is SGHNT and CDR2 YYREEE (reference sequence). The CDR3 spans 14 residues. Trimming stripped 3 bases from V and 4 bases from J, with 10 bases between. The DNA of the CDR3 is TGTGCCAGCAGCTCGCCGGGGCCCACCGGGGAGCTGTTTTTT. It encodes CASSSPGPTGELFF.

The chain combines TRBV30 with TRBJ1-2; possible D gene TRBD1, 5 bases. The CDR3 covers 14 residues. Germline V gives CDR1 GTSNPN, CDR2 SVGIG (reference sequence). Trimming cost V 4 bases and J 1 base, with 13 bases left between them. The CDR3 region is CAWIMAGRNYGYTF. CDR3 DNA sequence: TGTGCCTGGATTATGGCAGGGCGTAACTATGGCTACACCTTC. Complete variable domain (other parts from reference TRBV30 and TRBJ1-2): SQTIHQWPATLVQPVGSPLSLECTVEGTSNPNLYWYRQAAGRGLQLLFYSVGIGQISSEVPQNLSASRPQDRQFILSSKKLLLSDSGFYLCAWIMAGRNYGYTFGSGTRLTVV.

V gene TRBV2 combines with J gene TRBJ2-2; D gene ambiguous. V lost 3 bases and J lost 2, with 16 bases in between. CDR1 is SNHLY, CDR2 FYNNEI, per germline. This CDR3 is 17 amino acids long. CDR3: CASSDLLDAANTGELFF. In DNA, the CDR3 is TGTGCCAGCAGTGACCTCCTTGACGCGGCCAACACCGGGGAGCTGTTTTTT.

This clone was observed a handful of times. The chain carries TRBV11-2 and TRBJ2-1, with TRBD2 identical over 12 bases. Germline V gives CDR1 SGHAT, CDR2 FQNNGV. V lost 0 bases, J lost 9 bases, and 6 bases stayed unmatched. There are 16 residues in the CDR3. The CDR3 protein is CASSLDPLAGGGEQFF. The CDR3 bases are TGTGCCAGCAGCTTAGATCCACTAGCGGGGGGAGGTGAGCAGTTCTTC.

The chain links TRBV10-1 to TRBJ2-1; TRBD2 aligns across 11 bases. J was trimmed by 0 bases and V by 5 bases; bases with no gene match: 6. The CDR3 totals 17 residues. Germline CDR1 WNHNN, CDR2 SYGVQD (reference sequence). This chain's CDR3 is CASSQLAGGSSYNEQFF. The CDR3 nucleotides read TGCGCCAGCAGTCAATTAGCGGGGGGGAGCTCCTACAATGAGCAGTTCTTC.

The rearrangement joins TRBV5-1 to TRBJ2-2; 7 bases are a match to TRBD1. The germline V gene encodes CDR1 SGHRS and CDR2 YFSETQ. Trimming at V came to 4 bases and at J to 7 bases, leaving 13 bases not matched to a gene. The CDR3 runs 16 residues. In nucleotides, the CDR3 is TGCGCCAGCAGCGACCTGACAGGGAAACACAGCGGGGAGCTGTTTTTT. Translation: CASSDLTGKHSGELFF.

This chain uses TRBV11-2 with TRBJ2-3; D is uncertain. Trimming took off 0 bases at V and 6 bases at J, with 4 bases between the two ends. The CDR3 runs 12 residues. Germline assignment: CDR1 SGHAT and CDR2 FQNNGV. The CDR3 reads CASSLDGDTQYF. The CDR3 DNA reads TGTGCCAGCAGCTTAGATGGCGATACGCAGTATTTT.

The V and J genes are TRBV7-9 and TRBJ1-2; D perhaps matches TRBD1 (6 bases). Germline V CDR1 and CDR2: SEHNR, FQNEAQ (reference sequence). This CDR3 comprises 13 residues. V was shortened by 1 base and J by 3 bases, with 6 bases between the two germline ends. DNA for the CDR3: TGTGCCAGCAGCTTAGACAGGGACTATGGCTACACCTTC. Its translation: CASSLDRDYGYTF.

V gene TRBV4-3 combines with J gene TRBJ2-3, with 9 bases fitting TRBD1. Germline V lookup: CDR1 LGHNA, CDR2 YSLEER. This CDR3 contains 16 residues. The J segment lost 5 bases and the V segment lost 0 bases, leaving 6 bases of the junction unmatched. CDR3 loop: CASSQEIGTGLDTQYF. DNA of the CDR3: TGCGCCAGCAGCCAAGAAATAGGGACAGGGTTAGATACGCAGTATTTT.

The CDR3 region has the DNA TGTGCCAGCAGCTTGGGATCGGGGCCCGGAAACACCATATATTTT. As protein: CASSLGSGPGNTIYF. The chain carries TRBV5-4 and TRBJ1-3; possibly TRBD1 for D (5 bases). Germline lookup yields CDR1 SGHNT and CDR2 YYREEE (reference sequence). The CDR3 spans 15 residues. Trimming removed 0 bases from V and 4 bases from J, with 11 bases in between.

The chain recombines TRBV18 with TRBJ1-2; no clear D gene. The germline V gene has CDR1 KGHSH and CDR2 LQKENI. V lost 6 bases, J lost 3 bases, and 8 bases lay in between. This CDR3 is 12 amino acids long. The CDR3 DNA is TGTGCCAGCTCCCCCGACGACTATGGCTACACCTTC. Amino acids: CASSPDDYGYTF.

V usage is TRBV7-6 and J usage is TRBJ2-2; TRBD2 is a possible D gene (5 bases). The CDR3 runs to 15 residues. CDR1 is SGHVS, CDR2 FNYEAQ, per germline. V lost 1 base and J lost 7, with 13 bases in between. CDR3 sequence (DNA): TGTGCCAGCAGCTTAGTATCGAGCGGAGACGGGGAGCTGTTTTTT. As protein: CASSLVSSGDGELFF.

The chain recombines TRBV3-1 (or the pseudogene TRBV3-2) with TRBJ1-4, with 8 nucleotides matching TRBD1. The length of the CDR3 is 14 residues. Trimming at V came to 6 bases and at J to 10 bases, leaving 10 bases not matched to a gene. Per germline, CDR1 LGHDT and CDR2 YNNKEL (reference sequence). CDR3 sequence: CASRPTGGVGKLFF. CDR3 DNA: TGTGCCAGCAGGCCTACAGGGGGGGTCGGAAAACTGTTTTTT.

This clone was counted once. The chain has TRBV7-8 and TRBJ2-7; a weak D match, TRBD2 (5 bases). Germline V gene data show CDR1 as SGHVS and CDR2 as FQNEAQ. This CDR3 has 15 residues. Trimming pared 1 base from V and 6 bases from J, leaving 16 bases between. The CDR3 reads CASSLVNGFAGEQYF. The CDR3 DNA reads TGTGCCAGCAGCTTAGTAAACGGATTCGCGGGCGAGCAGTACTTC.

This clone was seen a few times. The chain carries TRBV29-1 and TRBJ1-1; D uncertain. Trimming stripped 1 base from V and 5 bases from J, with 11 bases between. CDR1 is SQVTM, CDR2 ANQGSEA, per germline. CDR3 size: 13 residues. In DNA form, the CDR3 reads TGCAGCGTTGAAGCCATGTCCGGTACTGAAGCTTTCTTT. It encodes CSVEAMSGTEAFF.

The chain joins TRBV4-1 to TRBJ2-5; D unresolved. Per germline, CDR1 MGHRA and CDR2 YSYEKL. V was pared by 1 base and J by 3 bases, with 12 bases between. This CDR3 spans 15 amino acids. CDR3 nucleotides: TGCGCCAGCAGCCAAGCATGGGCTAACAAAGAGACCCAGTACTTC. Its translation is CASSQAWANKETQYF.

The genes are TRBV27 and TRBJ2-2; D unclear. Trimming pared 3 bases from V and 2 bases from J, leaving 19 bases between. Germline values: CDR1 MNHEY, CDR2 SMNVEV (reference sequence). The CDR3 runs to 18 residues. This chain's CDR3 is CASSLRSIRYNNTGELFF. The CDR3, as DNA: TGTGCCAGCAGTTTGAGGTCGATACGCTACAATAACACCGGGGAGCTGTTTTTT.